The source of this T cell receptor (beta chain) is a study of blood T cell repertoires in COVID-19. TCRdb's copy holds only in-frame clones and misses some; the assay was immunoSEQ multiplex PCR. The sample lists approximately 170,000 clones; just under 85% were seen once. While infection was still active, Seattle patients were enrolled and then followed longitudinally. This CDR3 spans 16 amino acids. Germline CDR1 and CDR2: MNHEY and SMNVEV (reference sequence). Trimming took off 1 base at V and 2 bases at J, with 11 bases between the two ends. The genes are TRBV27 and TRBJ2-2; tentative D call: TRBD1 (6 bases). This clonotype originated in a woman older than 75 with COVID-19, enrolled during active disease. Source material: peripheral blood. The CDR3 DNA is TGTGCCAGCAGTTTATACGGGACACCCAACACCGGGGAGCTGTTTTTT. Translated, it gives CASSLYGTPNTGELFF.